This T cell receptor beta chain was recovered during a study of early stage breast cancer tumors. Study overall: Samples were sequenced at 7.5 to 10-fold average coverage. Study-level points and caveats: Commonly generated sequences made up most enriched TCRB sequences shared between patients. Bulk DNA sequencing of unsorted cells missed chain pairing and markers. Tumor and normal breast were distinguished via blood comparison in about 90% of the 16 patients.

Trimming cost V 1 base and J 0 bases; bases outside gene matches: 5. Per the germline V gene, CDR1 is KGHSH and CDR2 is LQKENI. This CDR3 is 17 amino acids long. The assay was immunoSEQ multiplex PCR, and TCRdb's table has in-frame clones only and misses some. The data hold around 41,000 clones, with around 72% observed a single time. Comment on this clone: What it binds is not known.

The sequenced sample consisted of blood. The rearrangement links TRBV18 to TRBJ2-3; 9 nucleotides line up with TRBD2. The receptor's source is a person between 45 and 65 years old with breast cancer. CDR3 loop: CASSPLSGRLSTDTQYF. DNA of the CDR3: TGTGCCAGCTCACCACTCAGCGGGAGGTTGAGCACAGATACGCAGTATTTT.